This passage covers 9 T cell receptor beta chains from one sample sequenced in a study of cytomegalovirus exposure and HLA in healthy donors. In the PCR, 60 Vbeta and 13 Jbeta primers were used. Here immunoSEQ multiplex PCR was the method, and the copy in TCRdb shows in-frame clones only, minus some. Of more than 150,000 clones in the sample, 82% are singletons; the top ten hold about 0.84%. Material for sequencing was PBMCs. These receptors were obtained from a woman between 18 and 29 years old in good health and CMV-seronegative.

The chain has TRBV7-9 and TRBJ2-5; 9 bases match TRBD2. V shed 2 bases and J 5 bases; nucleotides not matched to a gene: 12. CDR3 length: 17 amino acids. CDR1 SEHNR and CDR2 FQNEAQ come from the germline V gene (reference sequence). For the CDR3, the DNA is TGTGCCAGCAGCTTATCCCCGGGACTAGCTCCCAGGGAGACCCAGTACTTC. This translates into CASSLSPGLAPRETQYF.

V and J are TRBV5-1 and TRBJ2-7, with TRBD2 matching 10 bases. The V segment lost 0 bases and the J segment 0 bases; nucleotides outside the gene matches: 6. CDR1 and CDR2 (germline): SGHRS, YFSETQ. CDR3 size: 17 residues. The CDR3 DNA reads TGCGCCAGCAGCTTGGCCGGGACTAGCGCTTTCTCCTACGAGCAGTACTTC. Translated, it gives CASSLAGTSAFSYEQYF.

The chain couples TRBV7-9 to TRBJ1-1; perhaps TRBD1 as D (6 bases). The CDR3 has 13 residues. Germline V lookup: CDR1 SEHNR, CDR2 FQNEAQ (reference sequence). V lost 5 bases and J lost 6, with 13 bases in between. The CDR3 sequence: CASSPAPGAEAFF. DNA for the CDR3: TGTGCCAGCAGCCCTGCGCCAGGGGCTGAAGCTTTCTTT.

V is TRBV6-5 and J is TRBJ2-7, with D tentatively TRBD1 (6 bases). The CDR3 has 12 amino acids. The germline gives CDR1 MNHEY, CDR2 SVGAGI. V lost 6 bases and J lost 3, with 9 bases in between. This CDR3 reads CASRDSFYEQYF. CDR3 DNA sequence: TGTGCCAGCAGGGACAGCTTCTACGAGCAGTACTTC.

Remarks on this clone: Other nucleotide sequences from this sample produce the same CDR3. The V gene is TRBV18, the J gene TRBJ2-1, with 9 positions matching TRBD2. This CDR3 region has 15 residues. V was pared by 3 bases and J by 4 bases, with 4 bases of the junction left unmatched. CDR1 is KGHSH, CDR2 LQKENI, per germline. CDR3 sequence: CASSPSAGGYNEQFF. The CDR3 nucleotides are TGTGCCAGCTCACCGTCGGCGGGAGGGTACAATGAGCAGTTCTTC.

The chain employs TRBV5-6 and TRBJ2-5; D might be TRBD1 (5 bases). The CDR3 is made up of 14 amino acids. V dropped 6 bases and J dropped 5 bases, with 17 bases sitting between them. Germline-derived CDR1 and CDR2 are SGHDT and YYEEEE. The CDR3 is CASNTEGVGETQYF. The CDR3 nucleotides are TGTGCCAGCAACACCGAAGGGGTGGGGGAGACCCAGTACTTC.

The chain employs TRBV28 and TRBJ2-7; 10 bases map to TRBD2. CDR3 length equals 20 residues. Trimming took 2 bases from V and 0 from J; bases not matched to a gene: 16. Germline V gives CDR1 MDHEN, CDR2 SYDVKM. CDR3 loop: CASSLEVVAGGPGVSYEQYF. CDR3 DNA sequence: TGTGCCAGCAGTTTAGAGGTGGTAGCGGGAGGCCCAGGGGTCTCCTACGAGCAGTACTTC.

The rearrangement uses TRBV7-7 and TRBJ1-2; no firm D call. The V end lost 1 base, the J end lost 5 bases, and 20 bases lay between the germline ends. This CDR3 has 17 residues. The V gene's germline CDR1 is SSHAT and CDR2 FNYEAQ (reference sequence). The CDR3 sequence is CASSLVSLGIGRYGYTF. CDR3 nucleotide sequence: TGTGCCAGCAGCTTAGTGTCATTGGGGATAGGGAGGTATGGCTACACCTTC. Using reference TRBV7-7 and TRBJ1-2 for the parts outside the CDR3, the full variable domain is GAGVSQSPRYKVTKRGQDVTLRCDPISSHATLYWYQQALGQGPEFLTYFNYEAQPDKSGLPSDRFSAERPEGSISTLTIQRTEQRDSAMYRCASSLVSLGIGRYGYTFGSGTRLTVV.

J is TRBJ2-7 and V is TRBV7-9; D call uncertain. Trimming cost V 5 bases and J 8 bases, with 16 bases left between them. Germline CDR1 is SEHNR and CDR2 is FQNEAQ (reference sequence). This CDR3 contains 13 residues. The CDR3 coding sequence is TGTGCCAGCAGCCCACCCCCCGACAATAAGCAGTACTTC. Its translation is CASSPPPDNKQYF.